This T cell receptor beta chain was retrieved from a study of blood T cell repertoires in COVID-19. The CDR3 loop spans 13 amino acids. Looked up from germline, CDR1 is SEHNR and CDR2 is FQNEAQ (reference sequence). V lost 1 base, J lost 7 bases, and 11 bases lay in between. The data were produced by immunoSEQ multiplex PCR, yet TCRdb's version contains in-frame clones alone and is incomplete. The table shows 65,000 to 90,000 clones, with roughly three quarters occurring only once. The chain has TRBV7-9 and TRBJ2-7, with a possible D match to TRBD1 (6 bases). This sequence was found in a man between 65 and 85 years old with COVID-19, enrolled during active disease. The sequenced sample was peripheral blood. The CDR3 sequence: CASSLGGQTEQYF. The CDR3 DNA reads TGTGCCAGCAGCTTAGGGGGGCAGACAGAGCAGTACTTC.